The 32 T cell receptor beta chains below were found in one sample sequenced in a study of blood T cells in healthy people across ages. Primed by a sample-barcoded 5' primer and a J-beta primer mix, a second PCR proceeded for about 6 to 12 cycles. TCRdb re-called the 5' RACE reads with MiXCR, one entry per CDR3 protein. This sample has around 1,100,000 distinct CDR3 sequences, with about two fifths found just once. The sample consisted of blood. The receptors originated from a man younger than 30 in good health.

This chain links TRBV10-2 with TRBJ2-1; maybe TRBD2 (6 bases). The closer fit of TRBJ2-7 to the DNA end suggests the J call may be wrong. Germline V CDR1 and CDR2: WSHSY, SAAADI. The CDR3 has 15 amino acids. CDR3 DNA sequence: TGCGCCAGCAGTGGGGTAGCGGAACGATACAATGAGCAGTACTTC. This sequence encodes CASSGVAERYNEQYF.

The table lists this clonotype with a few counts. The chain joins TRBV5-1 to TRBJ2-7; no clear D gene. With 3 bases removed from V and 0 bases from J, the gap between germline ends came to 10 bases. CDR3 size: 14 residues. CDR1 is SGHRS and CDR2 is YFSETQ in the germline V gene. CDR3 loop: CASSSDVHSYEQYF. In DNA form, the CDR3 reads TGCGCCAGCAGCTCGGACGTCCACTCCTACGAGCAGTACTTC.

This clonotype was observed once. A junction boundary mismatches the germline segment, possibly from a read error. The chain has TRBV14 and TRBJ1-6; D remains ambiguous. This CDR3 has 14 residues. Germline CDR1 and CDR2: SGHDN and FVKESK. The CDR3 loop is CASSFGSYNSPPHF. Written as DNA, the CDR3 is TGTGCCAGCAGCTTCGGGAGCTATAATTCACCCCCCCACTTT.

This clonotype was counted only a few times. The rearrangement uses TRBV12-3 or TRBV12-4 and TRBJ1-1; D is unresolved. This CDR3 region has 13 residues. The V and J ends lost 5 bases and 6 bases respectively, with 13 bases between them. CDR3 sequence: CASSVRVGSEAFF. For the CDR3, the DNA is TGTGCCAGCAGTGTTAGGGTGGGCTCTGAAGCTTTCTTT.

V usage is TRBV7-8 and J usage is TRBJ1-2, with a weak D call TRBD1 (5 bases). The germline V gene encodes CDR1 SGHVS and CDR2 FQNEAQ. Trimming took 0 bases from V and 3 from J, leaving 14 bases between them. The CDR3 is 16 amino acids. DNA for the CDR3: TGTGCCAGCAGCTTAGCGCTTACTACCAGGGACTATGGCTACACCTTC. Translation gives CASSLALTTRDYGYTF.

This clonotype was observed a few times. This chain joins TRBV12-3 or TRBV12-4 and TRBJ1-1; D may be TRBD1 (6 bases). This CDR3 is 15 amino acids long. Trimming cost V 7 bases and J 4 bases, with 19 bases left between them. CDR3 amino acids: CASTNLGMGATEAFF. The CDR3 bases are TGTGCCAGCACTAACCTGGGAATGGGGGCCACTGAAGCTTTCTTT.

This clonotype has a handful of counts. The chain carries TRBV6-1 and TRBJ1-4; no definite D call. The V end lost 5 bases, the J end lost 0 bases, and 13 bases lay between the germline ends. This CDR3 spans 16 amino acids. The germline V gene has CDR1 MNHNS and CDR2 SASEGT. CDR3 residues: CASSYGGPSTNEKLFF. As DNA, the CDR3 is TGTGCCAGCAGTTACGGAGGGCCATCAACTAATGAAAAACTGTTTTTT.

As for this clonotype: Germline is not matched at one junction end, which may reflect a read error. The genes are TRBV14 and TRBJ2-7; no clear D. The CDR3 runs 15 residues. Germline CDR1 reads SGHDN; CDR2 reads FVKESK. The CDR3 reads CAGSSIPGPLSEQYF. The CDR3 bases are TGTGCCGGCAGCTCTATCCCGGGCCCACTTTCCGAGCAGTACTTC. Full variable domain (rest looked up from reference TRBV14 and TRBJ2-7): EAGVTQFPSHSVIEKGQTVTLRCDPISGHDNLYWYRRVMGKEIKFLLHFVKESKQDESGMPNNRFLAERTGGTYSTLKVQPAELEDSGVYFCAGSSIPGPLSEQYFGPGTRLTVT.

The rearrangement joins TRBV6-2 or TRBV6-3 to TRBJ2-7; D is unclear. Trimming took off 2 bases at V and 5 bases at J, with 13 bases between the two ends. CDR1 and CDR2 (germline): MNHEY, SVGEGT. This CDR3 has 14 residues. The CDR3 is CASSYGQISNEQYF. The CDR3 DNA reads as TGTGCCAGCAGTTACGGGCAGATTTCCAACGAGCAGTACTTC.

Regarding this clonotype: Since no conserved phenylalanine or tryptophan closes the CDR3, a read error is the likely cause. The rearrangement links TRBV9 to TRBJ2-1, with 7 bases identical to TRBD2. This CDR3 is 15 amino acids long. Germline V gene lookup returns CDR1 SGDLS and CDR2 YYNGEE. V gave up 3 bases and J gave up 7 bases; unmatched junction bases: 10. The CDR3: CASSEGVSGDNEQFL. DNA for the CDR3: TGTGCCAGCAGCGAAGGAGTAAGCGGGGATAATGAGCAGTTCCTC.

This clonotype was counted between two and nine times. The chain links TRBV7-2 to TRBJ1-1, with 7 bases lining up with TRBD1. CDR1 SGHTA and CDR2 FQGNSA come from the germline V gene. The V segment lost 5 bases and the J segment 2 bases; nucleotides outside the gene matches: 11. The CDR3 has 16 residues. The CDR3 protein is CASSPGGKQRNTEAFF. CDR3 sequence (DNA): TGTGCCAGCAGCCCAGGGGGGAAACAGAGAAACACTGAAGCTTTCTTT.

The chain recombines TRBV20-1 with TRBJ1-2, with D possibly being TRBD1 (5 bases). The CDR3 loop spans 12 amino acids. V was clipped by 5 bases and J by 8 bases, with 15 bases between them. Germline CDR1 and CDR2: DFQATT and SNEGSKA (reference sequence). Written as DNA, the CDR3 is TGCAGTGCTCCGGGTTTGGGGGACGGCTACACCTTC. Translating gives CSAPGLGDGYTF.

This clonotype was recorded a few times. This chain joins TRBV3-1 and TRBJ1-2; D remains unclear. Between the trimmed V and J ends, which lost 4 bases and 3 bases, there was a span of 6 bases. CDR1 and CDR2 (germline): LGHDT, YNNKEL (reference sequence). The CDR3 extends over 12 amino acids. The CDR3 here is CASSPSDYGYTF. CDR3 nucleotides: TGTGCCAGCAGCCCCTCGGACTATGGCTACACCTTC.

J is TRBJ2-1 and V is TRBV13; D remains ambiguous. The J call may not be correct, given that the DNA end is closer to TRBJ2-7. The germline gives CDR1 PRHDT, CDR2 FYEKMQ (reference sequence). The length of the CDR3 is 15 residues. This chain's CDR3 is CASSSLVGSYNEQYF. The CDR3 bases are TGTGCCAGCAGCTCTCTAGTGGGGTCCTACAATGAGCAGTACTTC.

This clonotype was detected only a few times. The chain is built from TRBV2 and TRBJ2-7; 7 nucleotides line up with TRBD2. After removal of 3 bases from V and 3 bases from J, the junction contained 2 bases not matched to a gene. This CDR3 region has 13 residues. Looked up from germline, CDR1 is SNHLY and CDR2 is FYNNEI. The chain's CDR3 is CASSEGGNYEQYF. The CDR3 DNA reads as TGTGCCAGCAGTGAGGGGGGGAACTACGAGCAGTACTTC.

This sequence joins TRBV5-4 and TRBJ2-5; a weak D match, TRBD2 (5 bases). V gave up 2 bases and J gave up 3 bases, with 14 bases separating them. Germline V gene lookup returns CDR1 SGHNT and CDR2 YYREEE (reference sequence). The CDR3 extends over 15 amino acids. This CDR3 is CASSLQRGHEETQYF. For the CDR3, the DNA is TGTGCCAGCAGCTTACAGCGAGGGCACGAAGAGACCCAGTACTTC.

The rearrangement uses TRBV7-9 and TRBJ1-2; 7 positions match TRBD1. The CDR3 runs to 15 residues. Unmatched junction bases numbered 12, after V lost 4 bases and J lost 7 bases. CDR1 is SEHNR, CDR2 FQNEAQ, per germline (reference sequence). The CDR3 spells CASSSPTRGPSGYTF. The CDR3 nucleotides are TGTGCCAGCAGCTCCCCGACAAGGGGGCCGTCTGGCTACACCTTC.

This clonotype turned up a few times. The rearrangement joins TRBV7-2 to TRBJ2-3, with TRBD2 identical over 10 bases. With V trimmed by 4 bases and J by 0 bases, 10 bases remained unmatched. This CDR3 comprises 18 residues. The V gene's germline CDR1 is SGHTA and CDR2 FQGNSA. The CDR3 reads CASSSLAGGHRSTDTQYF. The DNA of the CDR3 is TGTGCCAGCAGCTCATTAGCGGGGGGCCACCGAAGCACAGATACGCAGTATTTT.

CDR3 sequence reads: CASSFTAMNGEQFF. The CDR3, as DNA: TGTGCCAGCAGTTTCACCGCAATGAACGGTGAGCAGTTCTTC. The V call is TRBV27, the J call TRBJ2-1; D is ambiguous. Trimming removed 3 bases at V and 9 bases at J, with 15 bases between. The CDR3 consists of 14 residues. Germline V gene lookup returns CDR1 MNHEY and CDR2 SMNVEV (reference sequence).

The chain recombines TRBV9 with TRBJ2-3; D could derive from TRBD1 or TRBD2 (6 bases each). The germline V gene has CDR1 SGDLS and CDR2 YYNGEE. The CDR3 consists of 16 residues. V shed 0 bases and J shed 5 bases, with 16 bases lying between them. CDR3 nucleotides: TGTGCCAGCAGCGTAGTGCGAGGGGGGCTTGAAGATACGCAGTATTTT. Encoded protein: CASSVVRGGLEDTQYF.

This clonotype appeared a few times. This rearrangement joins TRBV29-1 to TRBJ1-2, with no clear D. CDR3 size: 12 residues. The germline V gene encodes CDR1 SQVTM and CDR2 ANQGSEA. V lost 5 bases to trimming and J lost 3 bases, with 10 bases between them. The CDR3 DNA reads TGCAGCGTTTTGAGGGATGACTATGGCTACACCTTC. It specifies CSVLRDDYGYTF.

This clonotype was seen more than once but under ten times. CDR3 DNA sequence: TGTGCCAGCAGCTTATGGCGGGGGGGCCGCTACAATGAGCAGTTCTTC. It is translated as CASSLWRGGRYNEQFF. V usage is TRBV7-8 and J usage is TRBJ2-1; the match to TRBD2 covers 9 bases. The V and J ends lost 2 bases and 3 bases, in that order; junction bases with no gene match: 5. The CDR3 contains 16 residues. The germline V gene encodes CDR1 SGHVS and CDR2 FQNEAQ. Combining the CDR3 with reference TRBV7-8 and TRBJ2-1 gives the whole variable domain GAGVSQSPRYKVAKRGQDVALRCDPISGHVSLFWYQQALGQGPEFLTYFQNEAQLDKSGLPSDRFFAERPEGSVSTLKIQRTQQEDSAVYLCASSLWRGGRYNEQFFGPGTRLTVL.

V gene TRBV2 combines with J gene TRBJ2-5; TRBD2 is a possible D gene (5 bases). Germline CDR1 and CDR2: SNHLY and FYNNEI. V was trimmed by 6 bases and J by 4 bases, leaving 12 bases between them. This CDR3 spans 13 amino acids. CDR3 loop: CASSPRVAETQYF. The CDR3, as DNA: TGTGCCAGCAGCCCGAGGGTCGCAGAGACCCAGTACTTC.

This chain connects TRBV20-1 to TRBJ2-1; D gene unclear. Germline V gene data show CDR1 as DFQATT and CDR2 as SNEGSKA (reference sequence). The ends were cut back, 6 bases at V and 5 bases at J, with 14 bases in the middle. The CDR3 is 13 amino acids. In DNA, the CDR3 is TGCAGTGCAAAATTCCTCCCAGACAATGAGCAGTTCTTC. Amino acids: CSAKFLPDNEQFF.

The rearrangement links TRBV28 to TRBJ1-5; no definite D call. Trimming took off 1 base at V and 1 base at J, with 8 bases between the two ends. The CDR3 is 15 residues long. CDR1 is MDHEN, CDR2 SYDVKM, per germline. This CDR3 is CASSLSLGSNQPQHF. The CDR3 coding sequence is TGTGCCAGCAGTTTATCCCTTGGCAGCAATCAGCCCCAGCATTTT.

V usage is TRBV12-3 or TRBV12-4 and J usage is TRBJ2-5; no firm D call. CDR3 length: 16 residues. Trimming left V 6 bases short and J 1 base short, with 18 bases between. CDR3 bases: TGTGCCAGCAGCCCTGACCGGACGCACCTCCAAGAGACCCAGTACTTC. This codes for CASSPDRTHLQETQYF.

V gene TRBV25-1 combines with J gene TRBJ1-1; TRBD1 agrees at 9 bases. Germline V gene sequence: CDR1 MGHDK, CDR2 SYGVNS. V shed 0 bases and J 4 bases; nucleotides not matched to a gene: 9. This CDR3 spans 17 amino acids. In DNA form, the CDR3 reads TGTGCCAGCAGTGAATATGGAAGGGACAGGGTCCTCACTGAAGCTTTCTTT. As protein: CASSEYGRDRVLTEAFF.

The chain recombines TRBV2 with TRBJ1-6; TRBD1 aligns across 8 bases. The CDR3 is 15 residues long. In germline, CDR1 is SNHLY, CDR2 FYNNEI. The V gene end was trimmed by 6 bases and the J gene end by 5 bases; junction bases not matched to a gene: 6. The CDR3 region is CASRADRGNNSPLHF. DNA for the CDR3: TGTGCCAGCAGGGCAGACAGGGGAAATAATTCACCCCTCCACTTT.

The chain uses TRBV20-1 and TRBJ1-2; D is perhaps TRBD1 (6 bases). V lost 3 bases to trimming and J lost 3 bases, with 8 bases between them. The length of the CDR3 is 12 residues. Germline CDR1 reads DFQATT; CDR2 reads SNEGSKA (reference sequence). DNA of the CDR3: TGCAGTGCTAGTCGGACAGACTATGGCTACACCTTC. Amino acid sequence: CSASRTDYGYTF.

This rearrangement joins TRBV2 to TRBJ2-2; D gene unclear. The V gene's germline CDR1 is SNHLY and CDR2 FYNNEI. Trimming stripped 4 bases from V and 9 bases from J, with 12 bases between. This CDR3 spans 13 amino acids. The chain's CDR3 is CASSGGRPRELFF. CDR3 bases: TGTGCCAGCAGTGGGGGTAGGCCACGGGAGCTGTTTTTT.

This clonotype was counted between two and nine times. This chain joins TRBV29-1 and TRBJ2-7; 7 nucleotides align to TRBD1. The CDR3 has 14 amino acids. Germline V gene data show CDR1 as SQVTM and CDR2 as ANQGSEA. With V trimmed by 0 bases and J by 6 bases, 8 bases remained unmatched. This CDR3 is CSVEDHQGVGEQYF. The CDR3, as DNA: TGCAGCGTTGAAGATCATCAGGGGGTAGGCGAGCAGTACTTC.

This clonotype was found a few times. V and J are TRBV11-2 and TRBJ1-2; the D gene is possibly TRBD1 (5 bases). Per germline, CDR1 SGHAT and CDR2 FQNNGV. CDR3 length: 15 amino acids. V shed 3 bases and J shed 0 bases, with 11 bases lying between them. As DNA, the CDR3 is TGTGCCAGCAGCTTCGGCGCAGGGACTAACTATGGCTACACCTTC. Protein product: CASSFGAGTNYGYTF.